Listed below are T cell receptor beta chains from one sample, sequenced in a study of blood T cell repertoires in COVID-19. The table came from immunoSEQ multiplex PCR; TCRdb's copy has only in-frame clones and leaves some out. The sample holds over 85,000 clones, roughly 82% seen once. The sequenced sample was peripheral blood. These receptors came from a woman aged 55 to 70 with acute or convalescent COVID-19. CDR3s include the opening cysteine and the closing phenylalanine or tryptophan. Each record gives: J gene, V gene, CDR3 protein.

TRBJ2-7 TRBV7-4 CASSSTRQVLSYEQYF
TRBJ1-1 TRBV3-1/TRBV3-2 CASSQDSGTADTEAFF
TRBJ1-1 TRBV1 CTSSQDPDRERGHTEAFF
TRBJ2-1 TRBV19 CASRTGEANEQFF
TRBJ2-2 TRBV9 CASSVSSRSNTGELFF
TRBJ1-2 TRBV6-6 CASSLTGAAGYTF
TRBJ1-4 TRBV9 CASSVGTGTNEKLFF
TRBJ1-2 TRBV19 CASYPLGGAVHYGYTF
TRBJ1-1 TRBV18 CASSQSVNTEAFF
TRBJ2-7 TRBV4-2 CASSQDSQRGGREQYF
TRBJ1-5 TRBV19 CASRRDSNLNQPQHF
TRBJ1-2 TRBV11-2 CASSFSSDRVGYTF
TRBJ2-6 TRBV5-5 CASSLLSAGLGSGANVLTF
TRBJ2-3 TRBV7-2 CASSLGRGGLDTQYF
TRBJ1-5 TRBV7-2 CASSLAPGNGNQPQHF
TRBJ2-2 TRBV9 CASSTGHNTGELFF
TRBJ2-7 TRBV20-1 CSASRAVNGRYEQYF
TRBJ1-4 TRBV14 CASSQVGGEKLFF
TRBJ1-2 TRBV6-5 CASSHKQGRVRGYTF
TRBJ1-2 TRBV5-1 CASSLGGQGYGYTF
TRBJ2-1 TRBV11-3 CASSLGAEQFF
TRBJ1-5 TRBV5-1 CASSLGEGNQPQHF
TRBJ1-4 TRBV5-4 CASSLEQGTNEKLFF
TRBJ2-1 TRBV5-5 CASSLVVAGGPYNEQFF
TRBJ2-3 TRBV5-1 CASSLGDRDTDTQYF
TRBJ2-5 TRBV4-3 CASSQALAGGQETQYF
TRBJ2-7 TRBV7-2 CASSNDADRPYEQYF
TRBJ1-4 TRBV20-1 CSARIRDTPSF
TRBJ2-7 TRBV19 CASSTNQGIEQYF
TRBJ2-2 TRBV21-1 CASRRNKGARDTGELFF
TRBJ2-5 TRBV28 CASRPSGPGQTQETQYF
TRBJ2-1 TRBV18 CASSRLDADYNEQFF
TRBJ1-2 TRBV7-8 CASSPLIMRQAPGGYTF
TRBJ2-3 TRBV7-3 CASSLSLGGTDTQYF
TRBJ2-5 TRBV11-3 CASSSGLLQETQYF
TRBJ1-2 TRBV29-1 CSVEEGGVYGYTF
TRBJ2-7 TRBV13 CASSIGLAGGRLYEQYF
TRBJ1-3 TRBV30 CAWSVGAGHSGNTIYF
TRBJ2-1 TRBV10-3 CAITQDRGLNEQFF
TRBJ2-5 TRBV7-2 CASSFTSGVWETQYF
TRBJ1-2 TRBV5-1 CASSQVGGRLGYTF
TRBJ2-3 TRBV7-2 CASSHQRDFKSTDTQYF
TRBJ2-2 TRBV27 CASSLRRPPDTGELFF